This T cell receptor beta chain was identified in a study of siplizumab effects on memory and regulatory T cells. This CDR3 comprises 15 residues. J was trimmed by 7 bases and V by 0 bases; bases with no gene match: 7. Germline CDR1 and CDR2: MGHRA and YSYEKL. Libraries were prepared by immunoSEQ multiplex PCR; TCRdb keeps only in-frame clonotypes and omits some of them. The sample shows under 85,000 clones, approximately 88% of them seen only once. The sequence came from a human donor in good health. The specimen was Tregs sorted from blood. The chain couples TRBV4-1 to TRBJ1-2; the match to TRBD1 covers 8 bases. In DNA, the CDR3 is TGCGCCAGCAGCCAAGATGGCGACAGGGGACGTGGCTACACCTTC. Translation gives CASSQDGDRGRGYTF.